Listed below are T cell receptor beta chains from one sample, sequenced in a study of blood T cells in healthy people across ages. TCRdb called the 5' RACE reads again in MiXCR, with one record for every CDR3 protein. The sample lists some 1.5 million distinct CDR3 sequences; over 25% were seen once. The source material was blood. Receptors originate from a woman aged 25 to 39 in good health. The CDR3 runs from the conserved cysteine through the conserved F or W. The order of the fields is clone size, D gene, J gene, V gene, CDR3 DNA, CDR3 protein. The D gene is left open where the match is weak. Clone size appears in some rows only: once, few, many, or a class for an expanded clone.

>few|.|TRBJ2-1|TRBV24-1
TGTGCCACCAGTGGGGGTTGGGAGCAGTTCTTC
CATSGGWEQFF
>.|.|TRBJ2-5|TRBV29-1
TGCAGCGTTAGCTCTCGGGGAGGGGGAAGAGAGACCCAGTACTTC
CSVSSRGGGRETQYF
>.|.|TRBJ1-3|TRBV12-3/TRBV12-4
TGTGCCAGCAGTGTAGAAACCATATATTTT
CASSVETIYF
>few|.|TRBJ1-4|TRBV20-1
TGCAGTGCGCGACCACCGGGAGAAGGAGTGGAAAAACTGTTTTTT
CSARPPGEGVEKLFF
>.|.|TRBJ1-6|TRBV20-1
TGCAGTGCTCTTAGGACGGAGAATTCACCCCTCCACTTT
CSALRTENSPLHF
>.|TRBD2|TRBJ2-5|TRBV3-1
TGTGCCAGCAGCCTGTACGGGACTAGCGGGGGTCTCGGGGAGACCCAGTACTTC
CASSLYGTSGGLGETQYF
>.|TRBD2|TRBJ2-5|TRBV20-1
TGCAGTGCTAGAGATCCCAGGAGCGGGAGGTATGAGCAGTACTTC
CSARDPRSGRYEQYF
>few|.|TRBJ2-1|TRBV6-5
TGTGCCAGCAGTCGTCAGGGTCGCGACCTTCGGTTCTTC
CASSRQGRDLRFF
>.|.|TRBJ2-1|TRBV5-1
TGCGCCAGCAGCACCTTGGATGGTGAGCAGTTCTTC
CASSTLDGEQFF
>few|.|TRBJ1-4|TRBV7-2
TGTGCCAGCAGCTGGATAATATCACAAGGTGAAAAACTGTTTTTT
CASSWIISQGEKLFF
>.|TRBD2|TRBJ2-1|TRBV12-3/TRBV12-4
TGTGCCAGCACAAGAAACCGGGCTAGCGGGGCGAACGTTATCTACAATGAGCAGTTCTTC
CASTRNRASGANVIYNEQFF
>few|TRBD1|TRBJ1-4|TRBV5-5
TGTGCCAGCAGCTTCGACAGGGTGGGAAACGAAAAACTGTTTTTT
CASSFDRVGNEKLFF
>few|.|TRBJ2-7|TRBV7-2
TGTGCCAGCAGCTCGTTTTCAGGACAGCTGTACTTC
CASSSFSGQLYF
>many|.|TRBJ2-5|TRBV20-1
TGCAGTGCATCCCCGGCCCCCCAGAAAGAGACCCAGTACTTC
CSASPAPQKETQYF
>many|TRBD2|TRBJ2-1|TRBV15
TGTGCCACCAGCAGAGATAGCCTAGCGGGAGGGACACACAATGAGCAGTTCTTC
CATSRDSLAGGTHNEQFF
>many|TRBD2|TRBJ2-5|TRBV4-1
TGCGCCAGCAGCCTACAAGCGGGAGACCCCTCTGAGACCCAGTACTTC
CASSLQAGDPSETQYF
>many|.|TRBJ1-2|TRBV12-3/TRBV12-4
TGTGCCAGCAGTTTAGACGGCTCGAGGGGCTACACCTTC
CASSLDGSRGYTF
>few|TRBD1|TRBJ1-1|TRBV6-6
TGTGCCAGCAGATGGGACAGAATGAACACTGAAGCTTTCTTT
CASRWDRMNTEAFF
>many|TRBD2|TRBJ2-3|TRBV18
TGTGCCAGCTCACCGATCTCACTAGCGGCTAGCACAGATACGCAGTATTTT
CASSPISLAASTDTQYF
>.|TRBD2|TRBJ2-1|TRBV20-1
TGCAGTGCGCACGGACTAGCGGGGGACAATGAGCAGTTCTTC
CSAHGLAGDNEQFF
>.|TRBD1|TRBJ1-4|TRBV2
TGTGCCAGCAGTAACCTACCGGGACAGGAAGAAAAACTGTTTTTT
CASSNLPGQEEKLFF
>once|TRBD1|TRBJ2-5|TRBV20-1
TGCAGTGCTAGAGATCCTAGGACAGGGATGTACCAAGAGACCCAGTACTTC
CSARDPRTGMYQETQYF
>few|.|TRBJ2-7|TRBV20-1
TGCAGTGCCGGGGCTTTCGAGCAGTACTTC
CSAGAFEQYF
>.|.|TRBJ1-1|TRBV7-9
TGTGCCAGCAGCACGACAGACATGAACACTGAAGCTTTCTTT
CASSTTDMNTEAFF
>few|TRBD2|TRBJ2-1|TRBV9
TGTGCCAGCAGCAAGAAGTCGGGGGGAGAACCCTTATACAATGAGCAGTTCTTC
CASSKKSGGEPLYNEQFF
>.|TRBD1|TRBJ1-1|TRBV6-5
TGTGCCACCCAGCGGGACAGCTACACTGAAGCTTTCTTT
CATQRDSYTEAFF
>many|TRBD2|TRBJ2-5|TRBV7-2
TGTGCCAGCAGCTTAGGTTTAGGCGGGGGACAAGAGACCCAGTACTTC
CASSLGLGGGQETQYF
>few|.|TRBJ1-3|TRBV10-3
TGTGCCGTCAGTGAGTCATTAAATCCCACCATATATTTT
CAVSESLNPTIYF
>.|.|TRBJ2-4|TRBV7-3
TGTGCCAGCAGCCCTAGGCGGGACACATACAATGAGCAGTACTTC
CASSPRRDTYNEQYF
>many|.|TRBJ1-2|TRBV29-1
TGCAGCGTTGAAGGCCAGGGTAATGGCTACACCTTC
CSVEGQGNGYTF
>.|.|TRBJ2-7|TRBV21-1
TGTGCCAGCAGCCCCACTCCCAAAACCTACAATGAGCAGTACTTC
CASSPTPKTYNEQYF
>.|.|TRBJ2-5|TRBV7-9
TGTGCCAGCAGCTTCCGGTCGACAGATCAAGAGACCCAGTACTTC
CASSFRSTDQETQYF
>few|.|TRBJ2-5|TRBV20-1
TGCAGTGCTAGCCCAGGGGAAGAGACCCAGTACTTC
CSASPGEETQYF
>once|TRBD2|TRBJ2-1|TRBV7-2
TGTGCCAGCAGCACGACTAGCTTTGAGCAGTTCTTC
CASSTTSFEQFF
>many|TRBD2|TRBJ2-7|TRBV4-1
TGCGCCAGCAGCCCTTGGGGTCGGGCTAGCGGTACGTACGAGCAGTACTTC
CASSPWGRASGTYEQYF
>few|.|TRBJ2-5|TRBV2
TGTGCCAGCAGGGCCGAGGTCCAAGAGACCCAGTACTTC
CASRAEVQETQYF
>.|TRBD1|TRBJ2-1|TRBV29-1
TGCAGCGTTGAGGCCCCGGACAGGGGGCAGTTTGAGCAGTTCTTC
CSVEAPDRGQFEQFF
>few|.|TRBJ2-7|TRBV6-5
TGTGCCGTTCGCCGGGGCGGCGAATACGAGCAGTACTTC
CAVRRGGEYEQYF
>many|TRBD1|TRBJ1-2|TRBV18
TGTGCCAGCTCACCTGGGGACAGTCGTTCTAGCTACACCTTC
CASSPGDSRSSYTF
>once|.|TRBJ2-1|TRBV11-3
TGTGCCAGCAGCTCGGGGCTAGCGAACGTCAATGAGCAGTTCTTC
CASSSGLANVNEQFF
>.|TRBD1|TRBJ1-2|TRBV7-9
TGTGCCAGCAGCCCCCCCGGACTTGCCGGGACAGCCAGACCGTATGGCTACACCTTC
CASSPPGLAGTARPYGYTF
>.|.|TRBJ2-3|TRBV30
TGTGCCTGGTCCTGGGGGCCCGACATGGATACGCAGTATTTT
CAWSWGPDMDTQYF
>many|.|TRBJ2-5|TRBV7-9
TGTGCCAGCAGCTTAGCGTTGGCGACCGGAGAGACCCAGTACTTC
CASSLALATGETQYF
>.|TRBD2|TRBJ2-1|TRBV20-1
TGCAGTGCTAGAGGTTCCCGGGAGGGCTCCAATGAGCAGTTCTTC
CSARGSREGSNEQFF
>few|.|TRBJ1-1|TRBV3-1
TGTGCCAGCAGCCAATGGGGACGTCCAAACACTGAAGCTTTCTTT
CASSQWGRPNTEAFF
>few|TRBD2|TRBJ2-1|TRBV7-8
TGTGCCAGCAGCTTAGGTGAGACTAGCGGGACCTACAATGAGCAGTTCTTC
CASSLGETSGTYNEQFF
>few|TRBD1|TRBJ2-7|TRBV20-1
TGCAGTGCTTCAGGGGGTATCGTTACCTACGAGCAGTACTTC
CSASGGIVTYEQYF
>many|.|TRBJ2-5|TRBV20-1
TGCAGTGCTAGCGGCGGACAACAAACTCAAGAGACCCAGTACTTC
CSASGGQQTQETQYF
>.|.|TRBJ2-3|TRBV4-3
TGCGCCAGCAGCCAAGACCAGGGAGACAGGTCCCTCGCAGATACGCAGTATTTT
CASSQDQGDRSLADTQYF
>.|TRBD1|TRBJ1-1|TRBV6-2/TRBV6-3
TGTGCCAGCAGTTTTGGGACAGGTATTCCCCACACTGAAGCTTTCTTT
CASSFGTGIPHTEAFF
>many|.|TRBJ1-6|TRBV12-3/TRBV12-4
TGTGCCAGCAACATAGACAGCTATAATTCACCCCTCCACTTT
CASNIDSYNSPLHF
>.|.|TRBJ2-3|TRBV7-9
TGTGCCAGCAGCTTAGCAAAGGGGCTGGATACGCAGTATTTT
CASSLAKGLDTQYF
>.|.|TRBJ2-1|TRBV27
TGTGCCAGCAATTTCTTCGGCAGGGCAAATGAGCAGTTCTTC
CASNFFGRANEQFF
>.|TRBD2|TRBJ2-7|TRBV28
TGTGCCAGCAGTTTACTAGCGGGGATCTACGAGCAGTACTTC
CASSLLAGIYEQYF
>.|.|TRBJ1-1|TRBV30
TGTGCCTGGGGTGGCACTGAAGCTTTCTTT
CAWGGTEAFF